This T cell receptor (beta chain) appears in the sequencing data of a study of cytomegalovirus exposure and HLA in healthy donors. Looking at the study overall: Out of roughly 170 million T cells, an earlier analysis found roughly 100 million unique TCR beta sequences in total.

The PCR used 60 Vbeta and 13 Jbeta primers. Clones were sequenced by immunoSEQ multiplex PCR, and TCRdb holds only the in-frame ones, with some missing. The repertoire holds 150,000 to 200,000 clones, with 70% to 75% as singletons. Healthy bone marrow donors formed the donor group. General study points: Association of fewer than 20,000 TCR beta sequences with HLA alleles was found at 0.05 false discovery rate in a later analysis. Previously analyzed data showed that most TCR beta V segments were productive at a frequency of about 90% or about 30%.

The CDR3 spans 16 residues. Germline CDR1 is MGHRA and CDR2 is YSYEKL. V trimming: 3 bases; J trimming: 7 bases; junction bases outside the gene matches: 10. A note on this clone: Its target is unknown.

The sequenced material came from PBMCs. The chain carries TRBV4-1 and TRBJ1-4; 8 bases align to TRBD1. The TCR was taken from a man in his late teens or twenties in good health and CMV-seropositive. CDR3 nucleotide sequence: TGCGCCAGCAGCCAGGACCCACAGGGGGGATTTGAAAAACTGTTTTTT. Protein sequence: CASSQDPQGGFEKLFF.